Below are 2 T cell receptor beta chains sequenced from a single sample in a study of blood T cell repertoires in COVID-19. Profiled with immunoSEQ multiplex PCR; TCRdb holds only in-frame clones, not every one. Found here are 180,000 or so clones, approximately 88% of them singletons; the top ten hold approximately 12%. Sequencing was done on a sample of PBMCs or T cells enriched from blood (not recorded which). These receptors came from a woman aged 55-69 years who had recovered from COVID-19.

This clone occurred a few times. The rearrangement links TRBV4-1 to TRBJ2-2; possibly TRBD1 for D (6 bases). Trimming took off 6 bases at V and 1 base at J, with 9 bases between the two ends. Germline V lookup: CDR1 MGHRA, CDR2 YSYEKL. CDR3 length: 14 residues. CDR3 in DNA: TGCGCCAGCAGGGTACAGGGGAACACCGGGGAGCTGTTTTTT. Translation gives CASRVQGNTGELFF.

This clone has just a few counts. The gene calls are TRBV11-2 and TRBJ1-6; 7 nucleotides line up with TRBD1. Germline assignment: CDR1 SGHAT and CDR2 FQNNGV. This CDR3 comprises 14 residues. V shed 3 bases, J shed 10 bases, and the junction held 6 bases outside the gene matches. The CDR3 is CASSLGTVDSPLHF. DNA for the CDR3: TGTGCCAGCAGCTTGGGGACAGTAGACTCACCCCTCCACTTT.